This T cell receptor (beta chain) derives from a study of T cell responses to AZD1222 COVID-19 vaccine. Clones were read by immunoSEQ multiplex PCR, and TCRdb kept only the in-frame ones, dropping some. This sample yields roughly 100,000 clones, of which 91% are seen a single time; about 48% belongs to the top ten. The TCR was taken from an adult in good health. This specimen was peripheral blood, taken on day 0 of AZD1222 vaccination.

CDR3 bases: TGTGCCAGCAGCTTCCTCTATACAGATACGCAGTATTTT. Translation: CASSFLYTDTQYF. The rearrangement uses TRBV7-8 and TRBJ2-3; no clear D. The CDR3 sequence is 13 residues long. Deletions cut 3 bases from V and 3 bases from J, with 7 bases between. CDR1 is SGHVS and CDR2 is FQNEAQ in the germline V gene. The whole variable domain, remainder taken from reference TRBV7-8 and TRBJ2-3, is GAGVSQSPRYKVAKRGQDVALRCDPISGHVSLFWYQQALGQGPEFLTYFQNEAQLDKSGLPSDRFFAERPEGSVSTLKIQRTQQEDSAVYLCASSFLYTDTQYFGPGTRLTVL.